This TCR beta chain was recovered during a study of CD8 T cells in Susac syndrome. Study-level background: Among the sequenced Susac syndrome patients, more than five had active disease while about eight were in remission.

Sequencing of TCR beta was performed on blood CD8+ T cells and on blood CD4+ T cells. Diagnostic criteria defined recently for definite or probable disease were met by the Susac syndrome patients. An amount of RNA that ranged from roughly 0.5 to 1 ug was reverse transcribed with random hexamers. Amplification of TCR beta CDR3 was carried out by immunoSEQ multiplex PCR, which covered 54 Vbeta and 13 Jbeta segments. TCRdb redid the calling of the immunoSEQ multiplex PCR reads with MiXCR, one entry per CDR3 protein. The repertoire holds around 95,000 distinct CDR3 sequences, with roughly 96% as singletons. The length of the CDR3 is 13 residues.

The sample comprised CD8+ T cells from PBMCs. The V gene is TRBV21-1, the J gene TRBJ2-7. TRBV21-1 is flagged as a pseudogene. This receptor was taken from a human donor with Susac syndrome. CDR3 region: CASSPRPSYEQYF. Here the CDR3 DNA reads TGTGCCAGCAGCCCCCGACCCTCCTACGAGCAGTACTTC.